This TCR beta chain was observed in a study of shared clonotypes between healthy human individuals. Study at large: Each donor's CD8 memory used one plate, CD8 naive two, each CD4 subset three.

Comment on this clone: Its matching antigen is unknown.

Losses at the gene ends were 1 base for V and 4 bases for J; bases not matched to a gene: 4. The CDR3 totals 15 residues. Germline CDR1 and CDR2: SGHTA and FQGNSA. The study separated CD4+ cells into CD45RA+ naive and CD45RA-negative memory subsets. The assay was immunoSEQ multiplex PCR, and TCRdb's table has in-frame clones only and misses some. The sample consists of some 980,000 clones, 76% of them appearing once. General observations from the study: When naive CD4 clonotypes were compared across a few donors, around 5% were shared. The authors expected sequencing depth to affect clonotype sharing among donors.

This rearrangement joins TRBV7-2 to TRBJ2-3, with 8 positions matching TRBD2. The origin of this receptor is a man between 18 and 29 years old in good health. The source material was memory CD4+ T cells sorted from blood. Subset denoted: CD45RA-negative fraction. CDR3 amino acids: CASSLGSGGADTQYF. The DNA of the CDR3 is TGTGCCAGCAGCTTAGGTTCGGGAGGGGCAGATACGCAGTATTTT.